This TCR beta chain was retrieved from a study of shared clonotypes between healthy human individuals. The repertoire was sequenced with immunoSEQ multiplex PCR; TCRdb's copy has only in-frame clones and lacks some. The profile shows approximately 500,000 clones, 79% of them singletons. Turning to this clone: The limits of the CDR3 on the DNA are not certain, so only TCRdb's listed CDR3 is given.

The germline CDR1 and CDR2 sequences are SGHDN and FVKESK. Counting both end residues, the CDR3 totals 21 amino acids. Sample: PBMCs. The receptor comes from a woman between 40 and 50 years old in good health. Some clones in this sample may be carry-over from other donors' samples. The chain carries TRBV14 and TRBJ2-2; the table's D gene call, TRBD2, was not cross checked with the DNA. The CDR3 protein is CASSPRFGLAGPPRRAGELFF.